Only a few counts were recorded for the clone carrying this T cell receptor (beta chain). Its antigen is as yet unknown. The data were obtained in a study of T cells in Graves' hyperthyroidism and ophthalmopathy. Points from the study as a whole: Researchers found most expanded thyroid clonotypes above 0.001 in blood as well.

Amplification of TCR beta CDR3 regions used RNA as the template. Using the HTBI primer set, a first-round RT-PCR was run on the TCR CDR3. Each CDR3 protein is one row after TCRdb ran MiXCR on the multiplex PCR reads. Among 550,000 to 850,000 distinct CDR3 sequences listed, roughly 20% were seen once. Exclusion of a patient resulted from uncontrolled infection, other autoimmune disease, pregnancy or lactation. Trimming took 5 bases from V and 2 from J, leaving 14 bases between them. The germline V gene has CDR1 WSHSY and CDR2 SAAADI. This CDR3 has 15 residues. Specimen: blood. This sequence originates from a woman aged 50 to 60 with Graves' hyperthyroidism that later progressed to Graves' ophthalmopathy. V usage is TRBV10-2 and J usage is TRBJ2-3; maybe TRBD2 (7 bases). Here the CDR3 DNA reads TGCGCCAGCAGTACCGGCGGGGGACACACAGATACGCAGTATTTT. Its translation: CASSTGGGHTDTQYF.